The present T cell receptor beta chain was sequenced within a study of persistence of HIV-infected CD4 T cells (dated by TCRdb to 2019 to 2021). Background on the whole study: CMV- and HIV-1 Gag-responding CD4+ T cells were isolated from ART-treated individuals so that antigen-driven clonal expansion of HIV-1-infected cells could be examined. Peripheral blood samples of up to roughly 200 mL were collected at multiple time points, except for a couple of participants, who underwent leukapheresis at a single time point. In the cross-participant TCR cluster analysis, fewer than ten participants were included for CMV and 6 or 7 participants were included for Gag. The clonality of all cells in each sorted population was measured by TCRbeta sequencing, and the clonality of infected cells was measured by proviral sequencing. The median time participants had been on suppressive ART was roughly eight years. What the work shows at the level of the full study, not this receptor alone: Within the same sorted populations, TCR oligoclonality correlated with proviral oligoclonality. Enrichment of degenerate expanded CDR3beta sequences was found in antigen-responding cells, suggesting convergent selection of CD4+ responses to CMV and Gag. Only a small number of individuals took part in the study, and the range of antigens tested was limited. Significantly lower TCRbeta richness was observed in CMV- and Gag-responding cells than in anti-CD3/anti-CD28-responding cells, and higher oligoclonality was observed in CMV-responding cells than in CD3/CD28-stimulated and Gag-responding cells. Bulk TCR analyses could not be limited to the rare CMV-responding cells that actually contained HIV-1 proviruses.

Sample treatment or condition, as interpreted from the label and publication: suppressive antiretroviral therapy. A pool of overlapping HIV-1 Gag 15-mer peptides was used at about 1 ug per peptide per mL for cell stimulation. Memory CD4+ T cells that did not respond, being CD40L-negative, CD69-negative and CD45RO-high, were sorted as memory populations depleted of antigen-responding cells. Participants were HIV-1-infected adults who started suppressive ART during chronic infection. Participants had undetectable plasma HIV-1 RNA below 50 copies/mL for at least 4 years. To be included, participants needed a CD4+ T cell count above 400 cells/uL and a positive CMV serology. Before stimulation, PBMCs were isolated using density centrifugation and then depleted of CD8+ T cells. For under 20 hours, the CD8-depleted PBMCs were stimulated with anti-CD28/CD49d costimulation, a CD40-blocking antibody, and enfuvirtide to prevent new infections. Cells were sorted on a Beckman Coulter MoFlo Legacy or XDP sorter, with propidium iodide excluding dead cells. Genomic DNA was extracted with the QIAamp DNA Mini Kit for samples above one million cells, otherwise with the Quick-DNA Microprep Kit.

Concerning this clone itself: The clone's antigen remains unknown. No much larger clone exists at a distance of one base, and base qualities are not known.

V loses 5 bases of germline sequence and J loses 11 bases, and the interval between the two ends is 18 bases. The CDR3 runs 13 amino acids, cysteine and phenylalanine included. The entry retains the CDR3 DNA only, 39 bases that are in frame from base 1. The immunoSEQ hsTCRB assay version 4 in survey mode was used to sequence TCRbeta repertoires from genomic DNA. Genomic DNA was diluted to around 10 ng/uL, and up to 1 ug per sample was used for TCRbeta sequencing. The paper's data handling went like this. TCRbeta data analysis was done in ImmunoSeq Analyzer 3.0, and diversity was calculated on productive nucleotide rearrangements. Using the Immunarch R package, lower-bound TCR diversity was estimated with the improved Chao index and clonality was estimated with the Gini coefficient. Different nucleotide rearrangements encoding the same CDR3beta amino acid sequence were treated as distinct clonotypes. Differential abundance analysis identified TCRbeta sequences significantly enriched in antigen-responding cells relative to anti-CD3/anti-CD28-activated cells. TCRs were clustered by predicted peptide-MHC specificity with GLIPH2, both within individual participants and across merged participant data sets. The table was pulled from immuneACCESS by TCRdb, which kept in-frame rearrangements only. Such tables lose some clones; where checked, under half of the loss comes from unresolved V genes, and the rest has no known cause. That table supplies the V and J calls and clone size; D and trimming were determined from the DNA. For this sample the table gives approximately 65,000 clones, of which 65% to 75% were detected only once. Approximately 1.7% of the sample is taken by the ten largest.

The receptor comes from an adult man with HIV who was CMV-seropositive. The chain is assembled from TRBV12-3 or TRBV12-4 and TRBJ1-1; perhaps TRBD1 is the D gene, with 5 bases matching. The material was CD4+ T cells sorted from PBMCs after roughly 18-hour stimulation, obtained from a patient who received antiretroviral therapy. The intended sense of this specimen's cell subset or site label: CD40L-CD69- CD45RO-high memory CD4 T cells not responding to Gag peptides. The nucleotides are TGTGCCAGCAGTCCCGGGGATGGGGGGGTGGCTTTCTTT. This sequence encodes CASSPGDGGVAFF.